This T cell receptor beta chain was retrieved from a study of tumor and adjacent non-tumor tissue in lung cancer listed by TCRdb under 2018. General notes on the study: Patients with adenocarcinoma (about 12), squamous cell carcinoma (2) and small cell lung cancer (1) were included in the cohort. Among the approximately 15 patients, ages ranged from roughly 31 to 76 years, 10 were men and 5 were women, and disease was TNM stage I to III. A total of some 130,000,000 productive TCRbeta reads were generated by sequencing, corresponding to an average of around 4 million reads per sample. Using bulk TCRbeta repertoires from 15 lung cancer patients, the study set lung tumor tissue side by side with matched distant non-tumor lung tissue. For each patient, one tumor sample and one normal lung sample were taken, giving thirty paired specimens that underwent TCRbeta CDR3 sequencing.

Notes on this clonotype: The specificity of this receptor is unknown. A much larger clone lies one base from this, so it may be a read error.

Cut back by 9 bases and 10 bases, the V and J ends lie 19 bases apart. The CDR3 measures 13 amino acids from cysteine to phenylalanine. Only the CDR3 region is kept as DNA, spanning 39 bases read in frame from base 1. Library generation was performed with multiplex PCR. The sample was run on an Illumina HiSeq 2500. TCRbeta libraries were constructed through three rounds of nested PCR with primers (Table S4) according to protocols adapted from ARM-PCR. PCR products of 200-500 bp were gel-excised and purified with the QIAquick gel extraction kit before sequencing. Per the original workflow: Reads were cleaned with Trimmomatic, merged with FLASH into complete CDR3 sequences, and assigned to V(D)J germline segments with MiTCR. Clonal diversity was calculated as the inverse Simpson's index using VDJtools. In-frame sequences without a premature stop codon were defined as productive reads. Using fastp at Q25 and MiXCR, TCRdb reprocessed the public reads and kept productive beta chains. Rows are unified per CDR3 protein, each entry keeping the most common DNA and genes. These V and J calls originate from TCRdb's pipeline instead of the authors' own analysis. For this sample there are around 120,000 distinct CDR3 sequences; around three fifths appear just once. The ten largest clones capture roughly 13% of the sample.

RNA was isolated from bulk unsorted tissue, and RNA quality was assessed with a NanoDrop ND-1000 and an Agilent 2100. The donors were newly diagnosed lung cancer patients admitted for thoracic surgery in China from August to November 2014 who had not received prior chemotherapy. Anyone who had undergone radiotherapy or chemotherapy before, or who had another cancer at the same time, was left out of the study. Surgical tissue pieces of 1-2 cm3 were preserved in RNAlater solution and were kept at -80 degrees C until use. The investigation overall reported the following: TCR diversity (inverse Simpson) was significantly higher in tumor than in normal lung tissue (around 450 vs 150, P = 0.0075, Mann-Whitney U test). Because peripheral blood was not sequenced, the blood TCRbeta repertoires of the lung cancer patients in the study went unexamined. Significantly higher TCR diversity was found in younger patients, and higher tumor TCR diversity was associated with shorter overall and disease-free survival. Only about 15 patients were included in the cohort, and the need for larger samples and more detailed clinical data was noted by the authors. In normal lung, the top 100 clones accounted for a significantly larger cumulative share of the repertoire than in tumor tissue. The methods do not name the sequencing platform or mention unique molecular identifiers.

Rearrangement joined TRBV12-3 or TRBV12-4 to TRBJ2-4; no D segment can be confidently identified. Sequences were obtained from lung tumor tissue. The receptor's source is a man between 25 and 39 years old with non-small cell lung cancer. At the DNA level, the sequence is TGTGCCAGGAGTCGCCTGCTCGAAGGGATTCAGTACTTC. Its protein reads: CARSRLLEGIQYF.